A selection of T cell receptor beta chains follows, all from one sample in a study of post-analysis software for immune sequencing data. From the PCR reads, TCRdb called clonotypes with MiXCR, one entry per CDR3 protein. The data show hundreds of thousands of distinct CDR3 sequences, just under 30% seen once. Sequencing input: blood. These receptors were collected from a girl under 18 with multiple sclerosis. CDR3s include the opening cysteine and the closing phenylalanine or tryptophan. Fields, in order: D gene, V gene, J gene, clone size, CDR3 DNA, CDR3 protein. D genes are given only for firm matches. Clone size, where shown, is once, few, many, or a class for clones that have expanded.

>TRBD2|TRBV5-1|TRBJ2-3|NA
TGCGCCAGCAGCTTGGATGGTAGCGGGTCCCCAGATACGCAGTATTTT
CASSLDGSGSPDTQYF
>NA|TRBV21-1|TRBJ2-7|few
TGTGCCAGCAGCAGGTGTAGCGGGAGGTGCAACCGCTACGAGCAGTACTTC
CASSRCSGRCNRYEQYF
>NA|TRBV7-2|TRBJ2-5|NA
TGTGCCAGCAGCTTAGAGCTAGCAGCGCAAGAGACCCAGTACTTC
CASSLELAAQETQYF
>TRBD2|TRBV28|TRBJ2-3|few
TGTGCCAGCCTTGGGGCTAGCGGTCATACGCAGTATTTT
CASLGASGHTQYF
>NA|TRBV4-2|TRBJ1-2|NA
TGTGCCAGCAGCCCGGGGACGGGCGCCTATGGCTACACCTTC
CASSPGTGAYGYTF
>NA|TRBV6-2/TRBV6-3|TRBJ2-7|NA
TGTGCCAGCAGTTATGGGCGTTCCCGGTTCTCCTACGAGCAGTACTTC
CASSYGRSRFSYEQYF
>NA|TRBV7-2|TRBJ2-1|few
TGTGCCAGCAGCTTCGAGGGAGGATACAATGAGCAGTTCTTC
CASSFEGGYNEQFF
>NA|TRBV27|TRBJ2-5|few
TGTGCCAGCCTCCAGGAGACCCAGTACTTC
CASLQETQYF
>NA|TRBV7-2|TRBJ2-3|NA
TGTGCCAGCAGCTTAGTGGGCGGGAAAACAGGTGGTGCAGATACGCAGTATTTT
CASSLVGGKTGGADTQYF
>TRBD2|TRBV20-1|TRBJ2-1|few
TGCAGTGCTAGAGGTCCCCCCGGCGGGGGATACAATGAGCAGTTCTTC
CSARGPPGGGYNEQFF